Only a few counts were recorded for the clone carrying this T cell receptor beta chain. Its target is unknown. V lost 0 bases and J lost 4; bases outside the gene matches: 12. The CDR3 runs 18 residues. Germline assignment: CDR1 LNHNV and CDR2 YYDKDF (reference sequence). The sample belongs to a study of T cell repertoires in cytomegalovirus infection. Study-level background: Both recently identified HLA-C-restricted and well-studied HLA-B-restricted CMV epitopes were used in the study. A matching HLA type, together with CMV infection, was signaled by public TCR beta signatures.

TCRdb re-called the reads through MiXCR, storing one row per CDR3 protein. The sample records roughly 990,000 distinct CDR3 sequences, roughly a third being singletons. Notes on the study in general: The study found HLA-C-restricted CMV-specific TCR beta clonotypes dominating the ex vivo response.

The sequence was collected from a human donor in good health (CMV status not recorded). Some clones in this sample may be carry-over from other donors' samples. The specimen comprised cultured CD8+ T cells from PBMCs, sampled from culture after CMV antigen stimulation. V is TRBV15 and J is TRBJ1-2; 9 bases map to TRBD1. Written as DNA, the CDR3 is TGTGCCACCAGCAGAGACCTAGGAGGGACAGGGTATTTCTATGGCTACACCTTC. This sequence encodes CATSRDLGGTGYFYGYTF.